This T cell receptor beta chain was recovered during a study of T cells in Graves' hyperthyroidism and ophthalmopathy. Broader study findings: Using 13 V-J features, a model discriminated ophthalmopathy from stable hyperthyroidism.

Trimming took 5 bases from V and 2 from J, leaving 19 bases between them. This CDR3 has 15 amino acids. Per the germline V gene, CDR1 is SQVTM and CDR2 is ANQGSEA. This clonotype has a count of ten or more. Its antigen is still unknown. TCR beta CDR3 regions were amplified from RNA. The HTBI primer set served for first-round RT-PCR of the TCR CDR3. One entry per CDR3 protein, called by TCRdb with MiXCR from the multiplex PCR reads. The sample yields fewer than 550,000 distinct CDR3 sequences, about 24% seen once. The source of the PBMCs was more than 9.5 ml of fresh peripheral blood. Sequencing was performed on blood. The chain uses TRBV29-1 and TRBJ2-7; D unclear. The sequence was collected from a woman aged 25 to 39 with Graves' ophthalmopathy. The CDR3 DNA sequence: TGCAGCGTTCAGGTGCCCCGATCCTTGGCCTACGAGCAGTACTTC. This translates into CSVQVPRSLAYEQYF.